This T cell receptor beta chain was recorded in a study of T cell changes during pregnancy in multiple sclerosis. Clones were read by immunoSEQ multiplex PCR, and TCRdb kept only the in-frame ones, dropping some. The sample holds roughly 34,000 clones, about 90% seen once. The ends were cut back, 5 bases at V and 2 bases at J, with 16 bases in the middle. CDR3 length: 15 amino acids. The germline CDR1 and CDR2 sequences are SGHVS and FNYEAQ. The chain carries TRBV7-6 and TRBJ2-7; possibly TRBD2 for D (6 bases). The source is a female donor with multiple sclerosis, enrolled in a pregnancy study. The starting material was CD8+ T cells from peripheral blood mononuclear cells, obtained in the third trimester of pregnancy. The DNA of the CDR3 is TGTGCCAGCAGCCCCGTTGGGGGGAATACCTACGAGCAGTACTTC. Protein: CASSPVGGNTYEQYF.